This TCR beta chain was identified during a study of blood T cell repertoires in COVID-19. Study-level background: PBMCs, B-cell-depleted T cells, or T cells were the source of the cDNA or gDNA that made up the material.

In the original processing: Amplification from reference gene primers served as the basis for estimated nucleated cell counts. This table comes from immunoSEQ multiplex PCR, and its TCRdb copy is limited to in-frame clones, with some not included. That table supplies the V and J calls and clone size; D and trimming were determined from the DNA. The data hold just under 350,000 clones, with 87% observed a single time. Patients of the Seattle cohort, enrolled during active infection, were followed longitudinally. The CDR3 loop spans 15 amino acids. With 7 bases clipped from V and 0 bases from J, the junction kept 6 bases outside the gene matches. Germline V gene sequence: CDR1 LNHDA, CDR2 SQIVND (reference sequence).

The clonotype originates from a woman between 50 and 59 years old with COVID-19, enrolled during active disease. This chain links TRBV19 with TRBJ1-3, with TRBD1 matching 7 bases. Input material: peripheral blood. The CDR3: CASTQRDSSGNTIYF. DNA of the CDR3: TGTGCCAGTACCCAGAGGGACAGCTCTGGAAACACCATATATTTT.